This TCR beta chain was captured by sequencing in a study of CD8 T cells in ankylosing spondylitis. Study-level results: Apparently characteristic of ankylosing spondylitis blood was a TCR beta motif (about 8 highly homologous variants). Matched synovial fluid from ankylosing spondylitis patients was reported to be enriched for disease-linked clones.

Using quantitative 5'-RACE with molecular barcodes, the authors made TCR beta libraries. TCRdb called the 5' RACE reads again in MiXCR, with one record for every CDR3 protein. The sample lists some 200,000 distinct CDR3 sequences, over 10% occurring once. This CDR3 contains 15 residues. Trimming shortened V by 1 base and J by 2 bases, and 10 bases separated the two germline ends. CDR1 is SGHRS, CDR2 YFSETQ, per germline. This clonotype was observed a few times. The antigen is not known. The sample was blood, either unsorted or a sorted T cell fraction (not recorded which). The chain uses TRBV5-1 and TRBJ2-1, with D perhaps TRBD2 (5 bases). The TCR originated in a male donor with ankylosing spondylitis or in good health (not recorded which). This CDR3 is CASSLNLAPYNEQFF. CDR3 nucleotide sequence: TGCGCCAGCAGCTTGAATCTAGCCCCCTACAATGAGCAGTTCTTC.